The following is a T cell receptor beta chain sequence with its context. The antigen is not known. The source of the sample is a study of post-analysis software for immune sequencing data. Background on the study: The study covered relapsing-remitting, secondary progressive and progressive-relapsing courses of multiple sclerosis.

Unique-molecular-identifier-tagged TCR beta cDNA libraries were used. One entry per CDR3 protein, called by TCRdb with MiXCR from the PCR reads. The sample has about 680,000 distinct CDR3 sequences, approximately 59% seen once. Study-wide points: Significantly decreased normalized Chao1 diversity was recorded for multiple sclerosis patients relative to controls. Co-batched samples clustered tightly together by F measure.

The clonotype was recovered from a girl aged 2 to 9 with multiple sclerosis. Sequenced material: blood.

The CDR3 DNA reads as TGCGCCAGCAGCCAAGAAAACGGGGCGATGGGGGAAAAACTGTTTTTT. It yields the protein CASSQENGAMGEKLFF. The chain joins TRBV4-3 to TRBJ1-4; D is perhaps TRBD1 (5 bases). CDR3 length equals 16 residues. Germline CDR1 reads LGHNA; CDR2 reads YSLEER. V was shortened by 0 bases and J by 8 bases, with 16 bases between the two germline ends.